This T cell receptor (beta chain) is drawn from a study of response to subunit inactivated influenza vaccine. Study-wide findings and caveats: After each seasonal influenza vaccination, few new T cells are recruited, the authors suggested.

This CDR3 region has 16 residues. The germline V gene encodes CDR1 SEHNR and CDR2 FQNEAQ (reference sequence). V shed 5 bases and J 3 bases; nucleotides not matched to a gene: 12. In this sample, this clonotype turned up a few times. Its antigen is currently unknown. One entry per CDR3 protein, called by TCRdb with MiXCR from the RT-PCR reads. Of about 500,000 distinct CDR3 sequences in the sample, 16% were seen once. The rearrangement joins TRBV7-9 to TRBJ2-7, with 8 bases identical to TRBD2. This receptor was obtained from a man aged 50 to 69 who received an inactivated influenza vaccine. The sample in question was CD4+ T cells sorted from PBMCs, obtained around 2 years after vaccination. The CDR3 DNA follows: TGTGCCAGCAGCCCGGCAATCGGGACTAGAGACTACGAGCAGTACTTC. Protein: CASSPAIGTRDYEQYF.